This T cell receptor beta chain was documented in a study of blood T cells in healthy people across ages. Study background: Template switching retrieved approximately one barcoded beta molecule for each two T cells.

About this clonotype itself: The target antigen is unknown.

Germline CDR1 and CDR2: MDHEN and SYDVKM. The CDR3 length is 15 residues. The V gene lost 4 bases and the J gene lost 0 bases, with 13 bases spanning the gap. A second PCR of about 7 to 11 cycles used a sample-barcoded 5' primer and a J-beta primer mix. A template-switch adaptor with 12 random nucleotides tagged each cDNA molecule. In TCRdb, the 5' RACE reads were re-called with MiXCR into one record per CDR3 protein. The sample lists over 1,500,000 distinct CDR3 sequences; approximately 50% were seen once. General study findings and limits: Diversity was estimated from one million T cells, and these estimates were considered underestimates.

Every donor contributed ten milliliters of peripheral blood by blood draw. Material for sequencing was blood. The source of this sequence is a woman between 35 and 50 years old in good health. The chain is built from TRBV28 and TRBJ2-7; TRBD1 is a possible D gene (5 bases). The CDR3 protein is CASSWATAHSYEQYF. The CDR3 nucleotides are TGTGCCAGCAGTTGGGCGACAGCTCACTCCTACGAGCAGTACTTC.